Shown below are 26 T cell receptor beta chains from a single sample sequenced in a study of early T cells in non-severe SARS-CoV-2 infection. A single record per CDR3 protein comes from TCRdb applying MiXCR to the 5' RACE reads. The table has about 83,000 distinct CDR3 sequences, 10% seen once. The specimen comprised whole blood, sampled at baseline. Receptors originate from an adult who was a healthcare worker with PCR-confirmed SARS-CoV-2 infection or an uninfected control (not recorded which).

The V call is TRBV10-3, the J call TRBJ2-5, with D perhaps matching TRBD2 (5 bases). Trimming removed 7 bases from V and 2 bases from J, with 11 bases in between. Germline V gene sequence: CDR1 ENHRY, CDR2 SYGVKD. This CDR3 has 13 residues. CDR3 loop: CAIMPSGQETQYF. The CDR3 DNA follows: TGTGCCATCATGCCCTCGGGGCAAGAGACCCAGTACTTC.

This clonotype was seen ten or more times. The J gene is TRBJ2-3, the V gene TRBV9; D unclear. V was pared by 0 bases and J by 5 bases, with 10 bases between. CDR3 size: 14 residues. Germline CDR1 reads SGDLS; CDR2 reads YYNGEE. The CDR3 sequence: CASSVEPTGDTQYF. CDR3 sequence (DNA): TGTGCCAGCAGCGTAGAACCTACTGGAGATACGCAGTATTTT.

V and J are TRBV30 and TRBJ1-6; 9 positions match TRBD1. CDR1 is GTSNPN and CDR2 is SVGIG in the germline V gene (reference sequence). This CDR3 has 17 amino acids. V was clipped by 2 bases and J by 9 bases; unmatched bases: 14. The CDR3: CAWSTDRGTSMASPLHF. CDR3 DNA sequence: TGTGCCTGGAGTACCGACAGGGGGACGTCTATGGCTTCACCCCTCCACTTT.

The V call is TRBV18, the J call TRBJ2-2; D assignment may be TRBD1 or TRBD2 (5 bases each). The germline CDR1 and CDR2 sequences are KGHSH and LQKENI. Trimming stripped 3 bases from V and 1 base from J, with 12 bases between. This CDR3 has 16 residues. CDR3 sequence: CASSPSGPMNTGELFF. For the CDR3, the DNA is TGTGCCAGCTCACCCTCGGGACCTATGAACACCGGGGAGCTGTTTTTT. Drawing the rest from reference TRBV18 and TRBJ2-2, the complete variable domain is NAGVMQNPRHLVRRRGQEARLRCSPMKGHSHVYWYRQLPEEGLKFMVYLQKENIIDESGMPKERFSAEFPKEGPSILRIQQVVRGDSAAYFCASSPSGPMNTGELFFGEGSRLTVL.

This chain uses TRBV27 with TRBJ1-6; 12 positions agree with TRBD1. Per germline, CDR1 MNHEY and CDR2 SMNVEV (reference sequence). The CDR3 is 16 amino acids. The trim removed 7 bases at V and 10 bases at J, leaving 11 bases unmatched. This chain's CDR3 is CASTPTGTGGASPLHF. The CDR3 DNA sequence: TGTGCCAGCACTCCCACCGGGACAGGGGGCGCATCACCCCTCCACTTT.

The chain carries TRBV27 and TRBJ2-7, with 9 positions matching TRBD1. This CDR3 has 16 amino acids. The trim removed 4 bases at V and 2 bases at J, leaving 9 bases unmatched. Germline values: CDR1 MNHEY, CDR2 SMNVEV (reference sequence). CDR3 DNA sequence: TGTGCCAGCAGTTCGGAGGGACAGGGAAGTACCTACGAGCAGTACTTC. Encoded protein: CASSSEGQGSTYEQYF.

The chain links TRBV27 to TRBJ2-7; 8 bases agree with TRBD1. After removal of 6 bases from V and 4 bases from J, the junction contained 17 bases not matched to a gene. Germline CDR1 MNHEY, CDR2 SMNVEV (reference sequence). The CDR3 runs to 17 residues. DNA of the CDR3: TGTGCCAGCAGCAGCCGATGGGGGCAGGGGGCAGGGTACGAGCAGTACTTC. Its protein is CASSSRWGQGAGYEQYF.

This clonotype was detected ten times or more. This sequence joins TRBV5-4 and TRBJ2-2; a possible D gene is TRBD2 (5 bases). The germline V gene has CDR1 SGHNT and CDR2 YYREEE (reference sequence). Trimming removed 0 bases from V and 0 bases from J, with 21 bases in between. CDR3 length: 20 residues. CDR3 amino acids: CASSLGRSGPFAANTGELFF. The CDR3 DNA is TGTGCCAGCAGCTTGGGGAGGTCGGGCCCCTTTGCCGCGAACACCGGGGAGCTGTTTTTT.

This clonotype was seen at least ten times. CDR3 coding DNA: TGTGCCAGCAGCCCCGGGGGACTAGCGGGAAGAGAGACCCAGTACTTC. This encodes CASSPGGLAGRETQYF. The chain links TRBV12-3 or TRBV12-4 to TRBJ2-5, with TRBD2 matching 13 bases. V lost 6 bases, J lost 4 bases, and 8 bases stayed unmatched. CDR3 size: 16 residues.

In this sample, this clonotype turned up a few times. The DNA for the CDR3 is TGTGCCAGCAGCTCCTATTCGGGGAGTTACGAGCAGTACTTC. This translates into CASSSYSGSYEQYF. The genes are TRBV7-6 and TRBJ2-7; tentatively, D is TRBD2 (5 bases). V dropped 4 bases and J dropped 4 bases, with 14 bases sitting between them. This CDR3 has 14 residues. CDR1 is SGHVS, CDR2 FNYEAQ, per germline.

The rearrangement links TRBV20-1 to TRBJ2-1; 12 bases line up with TRBD2. The V and J ends lost 6 bases and 10 bases, in that order; junction bases with no gene match: 7. Germline-derived CDR1 and CDR2 are DFQATT and SNEGSKA (reference sequence). This CDR3 contains 13 residues. CDR3 bases: TGCAGTGCCCAAGGACTAGCGGGATACGAGCAGTTCTTC. As protein: CSAQGLAGYEQFF.

The rearrangement joins TRBV24-1 to TRBJ2-3, with D possibly TRBD2 on 6 matching bases. V lost 0 bases and J 3 bases, leaving 12 bases between the germline ends. The CDR3 runs 16 residues. Germline CDR1 reads KGHDR; CDR2 reads SFDVKD. In nucleotides, the CDR3 is TGTGCCACCAGTGATTTGGTCGGGAGTAGGACAGATACGCAGTATTTT. As protein: CATSDLVGSRTDTQYF.

The sample holds a few counts of this clonotype. This chain uses TRBV5-5 with TRBJ2-4; possibly TRBD1 or TRBD2 for D (5 bases each). The CDR3 extends over 13 amino acids. V was shortened by 3 bases and J by 5 bases, with 9 bases between the two germline ends. Germline CDR1 SGHKS, CDR2 YYEKEE (reference sequence). The CDR3 DNA sequence: TGTGCCAGCAGCTGGGACGAACAAAACATTCAGTACTTC. Translating gives CASSWDEQNIQYF.

V gene TRBV27 combines with J gene TRBJ2-7; D perhaps matches TRBD2 (5 bases). Germline V lookup: CDR1 MNHEY, CDR2 SMNVEV (reference sequence). The CDR3 extends over 13 amino acids. Trimming took 8 bases from V and 7 from J, leaving 18 bases between them. This CDR3 is CASSDSFPGEQYF. DNA for the CDR3: TGTGCCAGCTCGGACTCCTTTCCGGGGGAGCAGTACTTC.

This clonotype occurred many times. J is TRBJ1-5 and V is TRBV10-3; 9 bases are shared with TRBD1. Germline CDR1 ENHRY, CDR2 SYGVKD. V dropped 4 bases and J dropped 7; count of bases not matched to a gene: 8. CDR3 length: 15 amino acids. CDR3 DNA: TGTGCCATCAGTGCCAACTGGGACAGGGTCCAGCCCCAGCATTTT. Translated, it gives CAISANWDRVQPQHF.

The rearrangement uses TRBV4-2 and TRBJ2-6; 11 bases match TRBD2. CDR3 length: 19 amino acids. The V gene end was trimmed by 4 bases and the J gene end by 1 base; junction bases not matched to a gene: 9. The germline V gene encodes CDR1 LGHNA and CDR2 YNFKEQ. The CDR3 spells CASSPRIAGGPSGANVLTF. In DNA form, the CDR3 reads TGTGCCAGCAGCCCCCGAATAGCGGGAGGGCCATCTGGGGCCAACGTCCTGACTTTC.

This clonotype has at least ten counts. The chain links TRBV4-2 to TRBJ2-7; 9 bases agree with TRBD2. The germline V gene encodes CDR1 LGHNA and CDR2 YNFKEQ. CDR3 length: 18 residues. V lost 6 bases, J lost 1 base, and 16 bases stayed unmatched. CDR3 in amino acids: CASRGTSLPLSYSYEQYF. CDR3 DNA: TGTGCCAGCAGAGGGACTAGCCTACCCCTTTCCTATTCCTACGAGCAGTACTTC.

The table lists this clonotype with a few counts. J is TRBJ2-3 and V is TRBV4-1; 10 bases are shared with TRBD1. Germline V gives CDR1 MGHRA, CDR2 YSYEKL. The CDR3 spans 19 residues. Germline trimming cut 4 bases from V and 9 bases from J; bases unmatched to any gene: 22. CDR3 amino acids: CASSPLFFLLGQGRLTQYF. The DNA for the CDR3 is TGCGCCAGCAGCCCCTTGTTCTTCCTGTTGGGACAGGGGCGGTTAACGCAGTATTTT.

The table lists this clonotype with a few counts. V is TRBV5-5 and J is TRBJ2-7; D not certain. The CDR3 extends over 14 amino acids. The V gene's germline CDR1 is SGHKS and CDR2 YYEKEE (reference sequence). V lost 0 bases, J lost 2 bases, and 9 bases lay in between. The CDR3 reads CASSLAVGTYEQYF. CDR3 sequence (DNA): TGTGCCAGCAGCTTGGCAGTGGGAACCTACGAGCAGTACTTC.

This clonotype has a handful of counts. The V and J genes are TRBV7-2 and TRBJ2-7; D possibly corresponds to TRBD2 (6 bases). CDR1 is SGHTA, CDR2 FQGNSA, per germline. Trimming cost V 0 bases and J 2 bases, with 8 bases left between them. The CDR3 is 14 residues long. As DNA, the CDR3 is TGTGCCAGCAGCTTAGCGCGGGGTCCCTACGAGCAGTACTTC. Protein: CASSLARGPYEQYF.

This clonotype was recorded a few times. The V and J genes are TRBV19 and TRBJ2-7; D might be TRBD1 or TRBD2, each matching 5 bases. The length of the CDR3 is 13 residues. Trimming took 8 bases from V and 7 from J, leaving 18 bases between them. Per the germline V gene, CDR1 is LNHDA and CDR2 is SQIVND (reference sequence). The CDR3 sequence: CASGRGTLREQYF. The CDR3 DNA sequence: TGTGCCAGTGGACGGGGCACCCTTAGGGAGCAGTACTTC.

This clonotype was seen a handful of times. The genes are TRBV6-2 or TRBV6-3 and TRBJ2-5; no firm D call. Germline V gene sequence: CDR1 MNHEY, CDR2 SVGEGT. The CDR3 runs 15 residues. V lost 2 bases and J lost 0, with 10 bases in between. This CDR3 is CASSYGHTYQETQYF. The CDR3 bases are TGTGCCAGCAGTTACGGGCACACGTACCAAGAGACCCAGTACTTC.

Ten or more counts support this clonotype. The V gene is TRBV10-3, the J gene TRBJ2-3; D is undetermined. The CDR3 has 14 residues. Looked up from germline, CDR1 is ENHRY and CDR2 is SYGVKD. The V and J ends lost 3 bases and 1 base respectively, with 8 bases between them. The CDR3 protein is CAISDVDGTDTQYF. The DNA for the CDR3 is TGTGCCATCAGTGACGTGGACGGCACAGATACGCAGTATTTT.

This clonotype was seen more than once but under ten times. This chain uses TRBV3-1 with TRBJ1-6, with 8 positions matching TRBD1. The V gene's germline CDR1 is LGHDT and CDR2 YNNKEL (reference sequence). The ends lost 0 bases at V and 7 bases at J; junction bases unmatched: 8. The CDR3 sequence is 17 residues long. CDR3 loop: CASSQDPGGAWNSPLHF. In DNA form, the CDR3 reads TGTGCCAGCAGCCAAGATCCAGGGGGCGCCTGGAATTCACCCCTCCACTTT.

This clonotype occurred a few times. The genes are TRBV5-1 and TRBJ2-6; maybe TRBD1 (6 bases). The CDR3 spans 15 residues. Between the trimmed V and J ends, which lost 4 bases and 2 bases, there was a span of 10 bases. The germline V gene encodes CDR1 SGHRS and CDR2 YFSETQ. The CDR3 loop is CASSPQGTGANVLTF. The CDR3 bases are TGCGCCAGCAGCCCTCAGGGGACTGGGGCCAACGTCCTGACTTTC.

J is TRBJ1-4 and V is TRBV7-8; D is uncertain. The CDR3 spans 15 residues. V was shortened by 0 bases and J by 5 bases, with 10 bases between the two germline ends. The germline V gene encodes CDR1 SGHVS and CDR2 FQNEAQ. The CDR3 reads CASSLAIYPNEKLFF. In nucleotides, the CDR3 is TGTGCCAGCAGCTTAGCCATATACCCCAATGAAAAACTGTTTTTT.